The next 23 T cell receptor beta chains were all read from a single sample in a study of shared clonotypes between healthy human individuals. TCRdb's table, derived via immunoSEQ multiplex PCR, lists solely in-frame clones and lacks some. The table records more than 1,200,000 clones, approximately 98.5% of them present only once. Material: naive CD4+ T cells sorted from blood. The subset was: CD45RA+ positively selected. The origin of the receptors is a man aged 25 to 45 in good health.

Only a few counts were recorded for this clone. Different DNA sequences within this sample yield the same CDR3. The chain uses TRBV6-5 and TRBJ2-7, with 7 bases lining up with TRBD1. CDR3 length: 13 residues. Germline trimming cut 6 bases from V and 3 bases from J; bases unmatched to any gene: 5. Germline lookup yields CDR1 MNHEY and CDR2 SVGAGI. The CDR3 loop reads CASRLTGSYEQYF. CDR3 DNA: TGTGCCAGCAGACTGACAGGGAGCTACGAGCAGTACTTC.

V is TRBV5-6 and J is TRBJ1-2; D unclear. Germline V CDR1 and CDR2: SGHDT, YYEEEE. The length of the CDR3 is 13 residues. The V and J ends lost 0 bases and 7 bases respectively, with 10 bases between them. The CDR3, as DNA: TGTGCCAGCAGCTTGGCTGGTTCGGGTGGCTACACCTTC. Translation: CASSLAGSGGYTF.

Comment on this clone: This same CDR3 is encoded by further DNA sequences in the sample. The chain has TRBV28 and TRBJ2-3; D not resolved. This CDR3 region has 11 residues. Germline values: CDR1 MDHEN, CDR2 SYDVKM. Trimming shortened V by 6 bases and J by 0 bases, and 1 base separated the two germline ends. The CDR3 sequence: CASRSTDTQYF. In DNA, the CDR3 is TGTGCCAGCAGAAGCACAGATACGCAGTATTTT. The full variable domain, with the rest looked up from reference TRBV28 and TRBJ2-3, is DVKVTQSSRYLVKRTGEKVFLECVQDMDHENMFWYRQDPGLGLRLIYFSYDVKMKEKGDIPEGYSVSREKKERFSLILESASTNQTSMYLCASRSTDTQYFGPGTRLTVL.

Concerning this clone: In the same sample, other DNA sequences code for this CDR3. V gene TRBV9 combines with J gene TRBJ2-7; D gene uncertain. Per germline, CDR1 SGDLS and CDR2 YYNGEE. There are 14 residues in the CDR3. V was cut by 2 bases and J by 0 bases, with 9 bases left in between. In DNA form, the CDR3 reads TGTGCCAGCAGCGTTGGCGTGAGCTCCTACGAGCAGTACTTC. Residues: CASSVGVSSYEQYF.

This clone occurred once. The chain carries TRBV27 and TRBJ1-5; tentative D call: TRBD1 (5 bases). The V gene's germline CDR1 is MNHEY and CDR2 SMNVEV (reference sequence). V was trimmed by 6 bases and J by 3 bases, leaving 9 bases between them. This CDR3 is built from 13 residues. Here the CDR3 reads CASSRGYNQPQHF. The CDR3 region has the DNA TGTGCCAGCAGCCGGGGCTACAATCAGCCCCAGCATTTT.

J is TRBJ2-1 and V is TRBV19; D unresolved. V shed 3 bases and J shed 8 bases, with 11 bases lying between them. The CDR3 loop spans 13 amino acids. Germline V CDR1 and CDR2: LNHDA, SQIVND (reference sequence). CDR3: CASSISLGHEQFF. The CDR3 nucleotides read TGTGCCAGTAGTATCTCATTAGGCCATGAGCAGTTCTTC. The whole variable domain, filled in from reference TRBV19 and TRBJ2-1, reads DGGITQSPKYLFRKEGQNVTLSCEQNLNHDAMYWYRQDPGQGLRLIYYSQIVNDFQKGDIAEGYSVSREKKESFPLTVTSAQKNPTAFYLCASSISLGHEQFFGPGTRLTVL.

Here the CDR3 DNA reads TGTGCCACCAGCAGAGACCGTGTACGGGCTTTCTTT. Amino acid sequence: CATSRDRVRAFF. V usage is TRBV15 and J usage is TRBJ1-1; unclear D gene. CDR1 is LNHNV, CDR2 YYDKDF, per germline (reference sequence). With 0 bases removed from V and 11 bases from J, the gap between germline ends came to 10 bases. CDR3 length: 12 residues.

This chain uses TRBV6-5 with TRBJ2-7; 12 bases are shared with TRBD2. The V gene's germline CDR1 is MNHEY and CDR2 SVGAGI. The CDR3 is made up of 14 amino acids. V shed 8 bases and J 2 bases; nucleotides not matched to a gene: 4. As DNA, the CDR3 is TGTGCCAGCGCCCGACTAGCGGGAGCCTACGAGCAGTACTTC. Its translation is CASARLAGAYEQYF.

The V call is TRBV6-5, the J call TRBJ2-6, with TRBD1 as a possible D gene (6 bases). V lost 2 bases and J 3 bases, leaving 8 bases between the germline ends. The germline V gene has CDR1 MNHEY and CDR2 SVGAGI. The CDR3 is 15 residues long. The CDR3 loop reads CASSYQGGGANVLTF. In nucleotides, the CDR3 is TGTGCCAGCAGTTACCAAGGGGGTGGGGCCAACGTCCTGACTTTC.

The chain is built from TRBV9 and TRBJ1-5, with TRBD1 matching 11 bases. This CDR3 has 20 residues. V gave up 5 bases and J gave up 5 bases; unmatched junction bases: 21. Germline lookup yields CDR1 SGDLS and CDR2 YYNGEE. The CDR3 DNA reads as TGTGCCAGCAGACCGCACCCCACCACTCCGGGACAGGGGGTCCATCAGCCCCAGCATTTT. It yields the protein CASRPHPTTPGQGVHQPQHF.

The rearrangement joins TRBV19 to TRBJ1-5; D is undetermined. Trimming stripped 3 bases from V and 5 bases from J, with 5 bases between. Germline assignment: CDR1 LNHDA and CDR2 SQIVND (reference sequence). CDR3 size: 12 residues. Written as DNA, the CDR3 is TGTGCCAGTAGTATCCTACATCAGCCCCAGCATTTT. Protein: CASSILHQPQHF.

V gene TRBV5-5 combines with J gene TRBJ1-3; a weak D match, TRBD1 (5 bases). V shed 7 bases and J shed 0 bases, with 14 bases lying between them. There are 15 residues in the CDR3. The germline gives CDR1 SGHKS, CDR2 YYEKEE (reference sequence). The CDR3 DNA sequence: TGTGCCAGCTCTGGGAGGGGAAACTCTGGAAACACCATATATTTT. Its translation: CASSGRGNSGNTIYF.

V usage is TRBV9 and J usage is TRBJ1-1; D is uncertain. V was cut by 4 bases and J by 3 bases, with 13 bases left in between. The CDR3 totals 14 residues. Germline loops: CDR1 SGDLS, CDR2 YYNGEE. The CDR3 bases are TGTGCCAGCAGCCCTCGACAAACATACACTGAAGCTTTCTTT. It translates to CASSPRQTYTEAFF.

Concerning this clone: Other DNA sequences in the sample encode the same CDR3. The chain has TRBV7-9 and TRBJ2-7; 8 bases agree with TRBD1. Germline values: CDR1 SEHNR, CDR2 FQNEAQ (reference sequence). The J segment lost 4 bases and the V segment lost 1 base, leaving 3 bases of the junction unmatched. The CDR3 covers 14 residues. The chain's CDR3 is CASSLGQGFYEQYF. As DNA, the CDR3 is TGTGCCAGCAGCTTAGGACAGGGGTTTTACGAGCAGTACTTC.

This chain links TRBV7-2 with TRBJ2-1; D call uncertain. V was shortened by 4 bases and J by 4 bases, with 17 bases between the two germline ends. Germline CDR1 and CDR2: SGHTA and FQGNSA. CDR3 length: 16 amino acids. CDR3 sequence reads: CASSSHTAFPYNEQFF. DNA of the CDR3: TGTGCCAGCAGCTCACATACAGCTTTTCCTTACAATGAGCAGTTCTTC.

The chain joins TRBV6-6 to TRBJ2-1; 13 nucleotides line up with TRBD2. Germline assignment: CDR1 MNHNY and CDR2 SVGAGI (reference sequence). This CDR3 has 16 amino acids. Trimming cost V 5 bases and J 4 bases; bases outside gene matches: 5. The CDR3 region has the DNA TGTGCCAGCAGTAAACCGGGACTAGCGGGGTACAATGAGCAGTTCTTC. Translation gives CASSKPGLAGYNEQFF.

This chain uses TRBV28 with TRBJ1-2, with TRBD1 matching over 12 bases. The germline V gene has CDR1 MDHEN and CDR2 SYDVKM. The V segment lost 5 bases and the J segment 5 bases; nucleotides outside the gene matches: 6. The CDR3 contains 15 residues. CDR3 protein: CASSAPGQGAYGYTF. The CDR3 DNA reads as TGTGCCAGCAGTGCCCCGGGACAGGGGGCTTATGGCTACACCTTC.

The rearrangement links TRBV19 to TRBJ2-1, with 10 bases matching TRBD1. Trimming removed 6 bases from V and 7 bases from J; junction bases left unmatched: 9. This CDR3 region has 15 residues. Germline loops: CDR1 LNHDA, CDR2 SQIVND (reference sequence). CDR3 nucleotides: TGTGCCAGTAGGGATCGACAGGGGGCGCGGAATGAGCAGTTCTTC. It codes for CASRDRQGARNEQFF.

This CDR3 is CASSLGTASNQPQHF. The CDR3 DNA follows: TGTGCCAGCAGCTTAGGGACGGCTAGCAATCAGCCCCAGCATTTT. The J gene is TRBJ1-5, the V gene TRBV7-8, with D uncertain. The V end was cut by 1 base, the J end by 0 bases, with 7 bases between. The germline V gene encodes CDR1 SGHVS and CDR2 FQNEAQ. This CDR3 has 15 residues. The entire variable domain, with the rest obtained from reference TRBV7-8 and TRBJ1-5, is as follows: GAGVSQSPRYKVAKRGQDVALRCDPISGHVSLFWYQQALGQGPEFLTYFQNEAQLDKSGLPSDRFFAERPEGSVSTLKIQRTQQEDSAVYLCASSLGTASNQPQHFGDGTRLSIL.

The chain recombines TRBV14 with TRBJ2-1, with a tentative D call TRBD2 (5 bases). Germline V gene sequence: CDR1 SGHDN, CDR2 FVKESK. Deletions cut 4 bases from V and 4 bases from J, with 14 bases between. The CDR3 consists of 15 residues. The CDR3 here is CASSLIRGGYNEQFF. Written as DNA, the CDR3 is TGTGCCAGCAGCCTTATAAGAGGAGGATACAATGAGCAGTTCTTC.

The genes are TRBV7-9 and TRBJ1-1; possible D gene TRBD1, 5 bases. The CDR3 consists of 16 residues. Trimming cost V 5 bases and J 2 bases, with 18 bases left between them. Looked up from germline, CDR1 is SEHNR and CDR2 is FQNEAQ (reference sequence). The chain's CDR3 is CASSRSTGTANTEAFF. CDR3 DNA sequence: TGTGCCAGCAGCCGATCAACCGGGACCGCCAACACTGAAGCTTTCTTT.

The chain couples TRBV7-6 to TRBJ2-1; D might be TRBD2 (6 bases). The germline V gene encodes CDR1 SGHVS and CDR2 FNYEAQ. The CDR3 consists of 16 residues. V was cut by 4 bases and J by 0 bases, with 13 bases left in between. CDR3 nucleotide sequence: TGTGCCAGCAGCTCTCTGGCGGGAAACTCCTACAATGAGCAGTTCTTC. This sequence encodes CASSSLAGNSYNEQFF.

The table lists this clone with a count of one. This chain uses TRBV25-1 with TRBJ2-5; no clear D. V was shortened by 3 bases and J by 1 base, with 9 bases between the two germline ends. Germline-derived CDR1 and CDR2 are MGHDK and SYGVNS. This CDR3 has 14 amino acids. In DNA, the CDR3 is TGTGCCAGCAGTGAGCCCAGCACCCAAGAGACCCAGTACTTC. Protein: CASSEPSTQETQYF. The full variable domain, its missing parts supplied by reference TRBV25-1 and TRBJ2-5, is EADIYQTPRYLVIGTGKKITLECSQTMGHDKMYWYQQDPGMELHLIHYSYGVNSTEKGDLSSESTVSRIRTEHFPLTLESARPSHTSQYLCASSEPSTQETQYFGPGTRLLVL.